Below, 27 T cell receptor beta chains from the same sample are listed, as sequenced in a study of T cells after yellow fever vaccination. TCRdb re-called the 5' RACE reads with MiXCR, one entry per CDR3 protein. The sample lists just over 25,000 distinct CDR3 sequences, around 5.5% occurring once. Source: PBMCs, either bulk or a sorted T-cell subset (CD4+, CD8+, memory, or dextramer-sorted; not recorded which), taken 15 days after the yellow fever booster vaccination. The receptors come from a man aged 25-45 years who received the YFV17D yellow fever vaccine.

Ten or more counts support this clonotype. This chain uses TRBV12-3 or TRBV12-4 with TRBJ2-7, with D perhaps matching TRBD1 (6 bases). The CDR3 is 11 amino acids. V was cut by 7 bases and J by 4 bases, with 8 bases left in between. The CDR3 region has the DNA TGTGCCAGCACCCAGGGGTACGAGCAGTACTTC. Amino acids: CASTQGYEQYF.

This clonotype was seen many times. The chain links TRBV7-3 to TRBJ2-3, with unresolved D. From germline, CDR1 is SGHTA and CDR2 FQGTGA. Trimming took 6 bases from V and 6 from J, leaving 16 bases between them. The CDR3 runs 14 residues. In DNA, the CDR3 is TGTGCCAGCAGTTTAGGTGGGCCACCCGATACGCAGTATTTT. This gives the protein CASSLGGPPDTQYF.

This clonotype was detected ten times or more. This chain connects TRBV6-1 to TRBJ2-1; 10 nucleotides match TRBD2. Germline values: CDR1 MNHNS, CDR2 SASEGT. Trimming removed 2 bases from V and 9 bases from J; junction bases left unmatched: 19. The CDR3 runs 19 residues. Here the CDR3 DNA reads TGTGCCAGCAGTGAAAGGACAGGGAGAACAAGCGGGAGGGGCGGTGAGCAGTTCTTC. Translated: CASSERTGRTSGRGGEQFF.

There are a few counts of this clonotype. One base away lies a much larger clone, so this may be a sequencing read error. V and J are TRBV4-2 and TRBJ2-1; possible D gene TRBD1, 6 bases. Looked up from germline, CDR1 is LGHNA and CDR2 is YNFKEQ. With 0 bases removed from V and 6 bases from J, the gap between germline ends came to 15 bases. This CDR3 region has 16 residues. The CDR3 sequence: CASSQDRTAECNEQFF. In nucleotides, the CDR3 is TGTGCCAGCAGCCAAGATAGGACAGCCGAGTGCAATGAGCAGTTCTTC.

Ten or more counts support this clonotype. The chain uses TRBV20-1 and TRBJ1-3; 10 nucleotides agree with TRBD1. J lost 7 bases, V lost 3 bases, and 15 bases had no gene match. The CDR3 runs to 17 residues. Germline V gene sequence: CDR1 DFQATT, CDR2 SNEGSKA (reference sequence). CDR3 in amino acids: CSASRSDPRDRGNTIYF. In DNA, the CDR3 is TGCAGTGCTAGTCGATCCGACCCGAGGGACAGGGGTAACACCATATATTTT.

The V call is TRBV7-2, the J call TRBJ2-5; 11 bases are a match to TRBD2. V shed 3 bases and J 7 bases; nucleotides not matched to a gene: 10. Germline V gene sequence: CDR1 SGHTA, CDR2 FQGNSA. This CDR3 contains 16 residues. The DNA for the CDR3 is TGTGCCAGCAGCTTTCACGGGACTAGCGGAATAACGACCCAGTACTTC. It specifies CASSFHGTSGITTQYF.

The chain has TRBV30 and TRBJ1-1, with D unclear. With 0 bases removed from V and 3 bases from J, the gap between germline ends came to 14 bases. Germline V gene lookup returns CDR1 GTSNPN and CDR2 SVGIG (reference sequence). The CDR3 totals 15 residues. The CDR3 protein is CAWSVMGGPHTEAFF. CDR3 bases: TGTGCCTGGAGTGTTATGGGAGGCCCCCACACTGAAGCTTTCTTT.

This clonotype was seen at least ten times. J is TRBJ2-3 and V is TRBV12-3 or TRBV12-4; 8 nucleotides match TRBD2. V lost 6 bases and J lost 3; bases outside the gene matches: 11. The CDR3 is 16 amino acids. The CDR3 DNA follows: TGTGCCAGCAGCCCGGGAGGGTCGGGAGGGACAGATACGCAGTATTTT. It codes for CASSPGGSGGTDTQYF.

In its sample, this clonotype was seen many times. The rearrangement joins TRBV29-1 to TRBJ2-5; perhaps TRBD1 as D (6 bases). Germline V gene data show CDR1 as SQVTM and CDR2 as ANQGSEA. Trimming shortened V by 7 bases and J by 5 bases, and 11 bases separated the two germline ends. The CDR3 is 11 residues long. For the CDR3, the DNA is TGCAGCGGGGGGCGGCAGGAGACCCAGTACTTC. This translates into CSGGRQETQYF.

This clonotype was found many times. The V and J genes are TRBV12-3 or TRBV12-4 and TRBJ2-3; D is perhaps TRBD1 (7 bases). Trimming took 3 bases from V and 4 from J, leaving 11 bases between them. The CDR3 consists of 14 residues. CDR3 protein: CASSLIRGADTQYF. The CDR3 bases are TGTGCCAGCAGTTTGATCAGGGGGGCAGATACGCAGTATTTT.

This clonotype was seen ten or more times. The V and J genes are TRBV4-3 and TRBJ2-1; no reliable D call. Trimming pared 0 bases from V and 7 bases from J, leaving 13 bases between. The CDR3 runs 15 residues. Germline values: CDR1 LGHNA, CDR2 YSLEER. The CDR3 nucleotides are TGCGCCAGCAGCCAAGATTCCGGCAATTGGAATGAGCAGTTCTTC. Encoded protein: CASSQDSGNWNEQFF.

Ten or more counts support this clonotype. The chain is built from TRBV12-1 and TRBJ2-7; the tabulated D call, TRBD1, remains unverified against the DNA. TRBV12-1 is described as a pseudogene. CDR3 length equals 16 residues. The CDR3 region has the DNA TGTGCCGGCCCCGGGGGGTGTCTGAACCGCGACTACGAGCAGTACTTC. Translated, it gives CAGPGGCLNRDYEQYF.

This clonotype showed up just a few times. This chain links TRBV12-2 with TRBJ1-2. TRBV12-2 has pseudogene status. CDR3 length: 12 amino acids. This CDR3 reads CASRFSRRGYTF. CDR3 nucleotides: TGTGCAAGTCGCTTTTCCAGGCGGGGCTACACCTTC.

This clonotype appeared many times. This chain links TRBV6-1 with TRBJ2-3; 7 positions match TRBD1. Per the germline V gene, CDR1 is MNHNS and CDR2 is SASEGT. Trimming at V came to 4 bases and at J to 1 base, leaving 8 bases not matched to a gene. The CDR3 has 16 residues. The CDR3 nucleotides are TGTGCCAGCAGTGGCAGACAGGGTGAGGGCACAGATACGCAGTATTTT. Translated, it gives CASSGRQGEGTDTQYF.

This clonotype was observed at least ten times. The chain combines TRBV5-1 with TRBJ2-3; D may correspond to TRBD1 or TRBD2 (5 bases each). V was pared by 4 bases and J by 2 bases, with 11 bases between. Per germline, CDR1 SGHRS and CDR2 YFSETQ. CDR3 length equals 14 residues. CDR3 sequence (DNA): TGCGCCAGCAGCCGCCGGGACCTCACAGATACGCAGTATTTT. Translating it yields CASSRRDLTDTQYF.

Ten or more counts support this clonotype. The V gene is TRBV30, the J gene TRBJ2-2; TRBD2 matches 13 bases. Germline V gene data show CDR1 as GTSNPN and CDR2 as SVGIG (reference sequence). The trim removed 4 bases at V and 7 bases at J, leaving 6 bases unmatched. The CDR3 length is 15 residues. CDR3 loop: CAWNGLAGAGGELFF. The DNA of the CDR3 is TGTGCCTGGAACGGACTAGCGGGGGCCGGCGGGGAGCTGTTTTTT.

This clonotype occurred many times. The chain recombines TRBV12-3 or TRBV12-4 with TRBJ2-5; D gene uncertain. The CDR3 is 15 amino acids. Trimming left V 5 bases short and J 2 bases short, with 15 bases between. CDR3 nucleotide sequence: TGTGCCAGCAGTCGGGCCTTTGGTAGACAAGAGACCCAGTACTTC. Its translation is CASSRAFGRQETQYF.

With regard to this clonotype: Just one base apart from a much larger clone, this may be a read error. The CDR3 here is CASRFWPGDKTQYF. In DNA, the CDR3 is TGTGCCAGCAGATTTTGGCCAGGGGACAAGACCCAGTACTTC. The chain combines TRBV12-3 or TRBV12-4 with TRBJ2-5; the D gene is possibly TRBD1 (6 bases). The ends were cut back, 6 bases at V and 6 bases at J, with 17 bases in the middle. The CDR3 consists of 14 residues.

This clonotype was detected ten times or more. The J gene is TRBJ2-4, the V gene TRBV5-6; possible D gene TRBD2, 6 bases. The CDR3 extends over 14 amino acids. The V gene lost 5 bases and the J gene lost 5 bases, with 14 bases spanning the gap. Per germline, CDR1 SGHDT and CDR2 YYEEEE. The CDR3 DNA is TGTGCCAGCAGATATTCAGGAGGGGAAAACATTCAGTACTTC. Amino acid sequence: CASRYSGGENIQYF. Drawing the rest from reference TRBV5-6 and TRBJ2-4, the complete variable domain is DAGVTQSPTHLIKTRGQQVTLRCSPKSGHDTVSWYQQALGQGPQFIFQYYEEEERQRGNFPDRFSGHQFPNYSSELNVNALLLGDSALYLCASRYSGGENIQYFGAGTRLSVL.

Concerning this clonotype itself: Relative to the germline gene, one junction end is altered; a read error may explain this. CDR3 loop: CCALGLAGEVGYNEQFF. As DNA, the CDR3 is TGCTGTGCCCTTGGGCTAGCGGGAGAGGTGGGCTACAATGAGCAGTTCTTC. The chain recombines TRBV20-1 with TRBJ2-1; 10 bases map to TRBD2. This CDR3 is 17 amino acids long. Germline loops: CDR1 DFQATT, CDR2 SNEGSKA (reference sequence).

This clonotype was detected ten times or more. V and J are TRBV3-1 and TRBJ2-2; D uncertain. The CDR3 is 11 amino acids. The V end was cut by 5 bases, the J end by 6 bases, with 4 bases between. Germline-derived CDR1 and CDR2 are LGHDT and YNNKEL (reference sequence). This chain's CDR3 is CASSGPGELFF. The CDR3 region has the DNA TGTGCCAGCAGCGGACCCGGGGAGCTGTTTTTT.

This clonotype qualifies as medium-sized. CDR3 in DNA: TGTGCCAGCAGCTTAATCGGGAGGGCTGTGGGGGCCAACGTCCTGACTTTC. Translating gives CASSLIGRAVGANVLTF. The chain combines TRBV7-2 with TRBJ2-6, with 8 nucleotides matching TRBD2. From germline, CDR1 is SGHTA and CDR2 FQGNSA. After removal of 2 bases from V and 4 bases from J, the junction contained 7 bases not matched to a gene. The CDR3 has 17 residues. Full variable domain (remainder filled in from reference TRBV7-2 and TRBJ2-6): GAGVSQSPSNKVTEKGKDVELRCDPISGHTALYWYRQSLGQGLEFLIYFQGNSAPDKSGLPSDRFSAERTGGSVSTLTIQRTQQEDSAVYLCASSLIGRAVGANVLTFGAGSRLTVL.

This clonotype was seen many times. This rearrangement joins TRBV5-6 to TRBJ1-1; 8 positions match TRBD1. This CDR3 is 15 amino acids long. V gave up 3 bases and J gave up 2 bases; unmatched junction bases: 6. CDR1 and CDR2 (germline): SGHDT, YYEEEE. This CDR3 is CASSSEQGVNTEAFF. In nucleotides, the CDR3 is TGTGCCAGCAGCTCCGAACAGGGGGTTAACACTGAAGCTTTCTTT.

About this clonotype itself: A much larger clone lies a single base off, so this may be a read error. V gene TRBV6-2 or TRBV6-3 combines with J gene TRBJ2-7, with a weak D call TRBD2 (5 bases). The CDR3 runs 13 residues. V lost 2 bases, J lost 5 bases, and 10 bases lay in between. Germline V CDR1 and CDR2: MNHEY, SVGEGT. DNA of the CDR3: TGTGCCAGCAGTTACCACGGGGTTAACGAGCAGTACTTC. It codes for CASSYHGVNEQYF.

Ten or more counts support this clonotype. The V and J genes are TRBV10-3 and TRBJ2-3, with D perhaps matching TRBD2 (6 bases). This CDR3 has 14 amino acids. CDR1 is ENHRY, CDR2 SYGVKD, per germline. V was trimmed by 8 bases and J by 0 bases, leaving 12 bases between them. This CDR3 reads CAIARGSSTDTQYF. As DNA, the CDR3 is TGTGCCATCGCGCGGGGCTCTAGCACAGATACGCAGTATTTT.

This clonotype came up many times. This chain links TRBV20-1 with TRBJ2-5; no clear D gene. V dropped 4 bases and J dropped 6 bases, with 21 bases sitting between them. The CDR3 has 15 residues. Looked up from germline, CDR1 is DFQATT and CDR2 is SNEGSKA (reference sequence). The CDR3 coding sequence is TGCAGTGCTACCCAATTCCAGGCTGACCGAAAGACCCAGTACTTC. Translation gives CSATQFQADRKTQYF.

This clonotype was detected many times. The rearrangement links TRBV29-1 to TRBJ2-4, with D possibly matching TRBD1 (5 bases). Trimming removed 7 bases at V and 6 bases at J, with 22 bases between. The length of the CDR3 is 15 residues. Germline V gives CDR1 SQVTM, CDR2 ANQGSEA. Here the CDR3 reads CSAVVPGQITNIQYF. Written as DNA, the CDR3 is TGCAGCGCCGTGGTGCCAGGGCAAATTACAAACATTCAGTACTTC.